The 2 T cell receptor beta chains below were found in one sample sequenced in a study of T cell responses to AZD1222 COVID-19 vaccine. Clones were read by immunoSEQ multiplex PCR, and TCRdb kept only the in-frame ones, dropping some. The profile covers some 150,000 clones, with approximately 85% appearing a single time and about 7.9% taken by the ten largest. The material was peripheral blood, obtained 28 days after the second dose of the MenACWY control vaccine. These receptor sequences come from an adult who received the MenACWY meningococcal vaccine as a control.

The chain couples TRBV2 to TRBJ2-3; tentatively, D is TRBD1 (6 bases). The V and J ends lost 7 bases and 3 bases respectively, with 11 bases between them. The CDR3 is made up of 13 amino acids. Germline V gives CDR1 SNHLY, CDR2 FYNNEI. CDR3 nucleotide sequence: TGTGCCAGCAATCGGGGACAAACAGATACGCAGTATTTT. It specifies CASNRGQTDTQYF.

This clone was seen only a few times. The CDR3 loop reads CASSFQGENQPQHF. The CDR3, as DNA: TGTGCCAGCAGCTTCCAGGGAGAGAATCAGCCCCAGCATTTT. This chain uses TRBV7-9 with TRBJ1-5; D is possibly TRBD1 (5 bases). Deletions cut 3 bases from V and 4 bases from J, with 10 bases between. Germline-derived CDR1 and CDR2 are SEHNR and FQNEAQ (reference sequence). CDR3 length: 14 residues.